The 10 T cell receptor beta chains listed next were all sequenced from one sample in a study of CD8+ T cells in alopecia areata. Once RNA had been extracted, it was reverse transcribed into cDNA to act as the sequencing template. Only in-frame clones appear in the TCRdb table, and some are missing; sequencing was by immunoSEQ multiplex PCR. The data show 98,000 or so clones, 58% seen once. Sample: NKG2D-low CD8+ T cells sorted from blood. The receptors shown here come from a human donor with alopecia areata.

The rearrangement joins TRBV6-5 to TRBJ2-2, with 7 positions matching TRBD1. This CDR3 is built from 14 residues. The V and J ends lost 4 bases and 4 bases, in that order; junction bases with no gene match: 3. Germline assignment: CDR1 MNHEY and CDR2 SVGAGI. The chain's CDR3 is CASSWDRVTGELFF. DNA for the CDR3: TGTGCCAGCAGTTGGGACAGAGTCACCGGGGAGCTGTTTTTT.

This rearrangement joins TRBV6-1 to TRBJ2-1, with D perhaps TRBD1 (6 bases). The CDR3 consists of 13 residues. The V end was cut by 6 bases, the J end by 2 bases, with 8 bases between. Germline V gene sequence: CDR1 MNHNS, CDR2 SASEGT. As DNA, the CDR3 is TGTGCCAGCAGCAGGACAGCCTACAATGAGCAGTTCTTC. This codes for CASSRTAYNEQFF.

The chain couples TRBV27 to TRBJ2-3; 11 nucleotides line up with TRBD2. V lost 6 bases, J lost 5 bases, and 7 bases stayed unmatched. The CDR3 totals 15 residues. Germline CDR1 is MNHEY and CDR2 is SMNVEV (reference sequence). DNA of the CDR3: TGTGCCAGCAGCCCACCGGGACTAGCGGTAGATACGCAGTATTTT. It yields the protein CASSPPGLAVDTQYF.

This clone was found a few times. The V call is TRBV19, the J call TRBJ2-7; the match to TRBD2 covers 8 bases. V was pared by 1 base and J by 7 bases, with 9 bases of the junction left unmatched. The CDR3 consists of 15 residues. The germline gives CDR1 LNHDA, CDR2 SQIVND (reference sequence). CDR3 amino acids: CASSIGPSGPEEQYF. In DNA form, the CDR3 reads TGTGCCAGTAGTATAGGGCCTAGCGGGCCCGAAGAGCAGTACTTC.

This clone was recorded once. J is TRBJ2-2 and V is TRBV28; D is undetermined. Per the germline V gene, CDR1 is MDHEN and CDR2 is SYDVKM. This CDR3 is built from 16 residues. The V end lost 2 bases, the J end lost 0 bases, and 10 bases lay between the germline ends. The CDR3 DNA is TGTGCCAGCAGTTTAGTGCTCTGGACGAACACCGGGGAGCTGTTTTTT. This sequence encodes CASSLVLWTNTGELFF.

This chain links TRBV27 with TRBJ1-1; TRBD1 matches at 9 bases. Germline CDR1 MNHEY, CDR2 SMNVEV (reference sequence). The CDR3 has 13 amino acids. With 5 bases clipped from V and 8 bases from J, the junction kept 6 bases outside the gene matches. The CDR3 DNA is TGTGCCAGCAGTCCCCGGACAGGGGAGGAAGCTTTCTTT. Encoded protein: CASSPRTGEEAFF.

The rearrangement uses TRBV19 and TRBJ2-3, with TRBD2 identical over 7 bases. There are 14 residues in the CDR3. The V segment lost 7 bases and the J segment 2 bases; nucleotides outside the gene matches: 6. Germline CDR1 and CDR2: LNHDA and SQIVND (reference sequence). CDR3 nucleotides: TGTGCCAGTACCCAGGGAGGGGTCACAGATACGCAGTATTTT. Its protein product is CASTQGGVTDTQYF.

This clone was counted only a few times. This chain links TRBV4-2 with TRBJ2-7; 10 positions agree with TRBD2. With 0 bases clipped from V and 3 bases from J, the junction kept 5 bases outside the gene matches. The CDR3 length is 16 residues. Germline V gene sequence: CDR1 LGHNA, CDR2 YNFKEQ. In DNA form, the CDR3 reads TGTGCCAGCAGCCAAGATGAGGGGACTAGCGACTACGAGCAGTACTTC. Protein sequence: CASSQDEGTSDYEQYF.

In its sample, this clone was seen many times. The V and J genes are TRBV7-9 and TRBJ2-1; D may be TRBD1 (6 bases). CDR3 length equals 15 residues. V was shortened by 0 bases and J by 8 bases, with 14 bases between the two germline ends. The germline gives CDR1 SEHNR, CDR2 FQNEAQ (reference sequence). This CDR3 is CASSLAIRGTDEQFF. The DNA for the CDR3 is TGTGCCAGCAGCTTAGCTATCAGGGGAACCGATGAGCAGTTCTTC. The variable domain in full, completed from reference TRBV7-9 and TRBJ2-1, reads DTGVSQNPRHKITKRGQNVTFRCDPISEHNRLYWYRQTLGQGPEFLTYFQNEAQLEKSRLLSDRFSAERPKGSFSTLEIQRTEQGDSAMYLCASSLAIRGTDEQFFGPGTRLTVL.

V usage is TRBV9 and J usage is TRBJ2-2, with D unclear. CDR1 and CDR2 from the germline V gene are SGDLS and YYNGEE. CDR3 length equals 12 residues. Trimming pared 2 bases from V and 6 bases from J, leaving 5 bases between. CDR3 region: CASSVLSGELFF. The CDR3 DNA follows: TGTGCCAGCAGCGTTTTATCCGGGGAGCTGTTTTTT.